This passage covers 24 T cell receptor beta chains from one sample sequenced in a study of blood T cell repertoires in COVID-19. The assay was immunoSEQ multiplex PCR, and TCRdb's table has in-frame clones only and misses some. The data show 150,000 or so clones, with about four fifths seen just once and approximately 32% held by the top ten. The sample taken for sequencing was peripheral blood. These receptors were collected from a woman aged 60-75 years with acute or convalescent COVID-19.

This clone was detected only once. The chain links TRBV5-1 to TRBJ2-1; 14 nucleotides align to TRBD2. The CDR3 has 15 amino acids. Germline-derived CDR1 and CDR2 are SGHRS and YFSETQ. V lost 5 bases to trimming and J lost 9 bases; unmatched junction nucleotides: 7. The CDR3 sequence: CASRDRTSGGTEQFF. Written as DNA, the CDR3 is TGCGCCAGCAGAGACCGGACTAGCGGGGGGACTGAGCAGTTCTTC.

V usage is TRBV18 and J usage is TRBJ1-1; no clear D gene. The CDR3 runs to 14 residues. The V end was cut by 3 bases, the J end by 5 bases, with 13 bases between. Germline V gives CDR1 KGHSH, CDR2 LQKENI. The CDR3 DNA sequence: TGTGCCAGCTCACCCGTAGGGCGAGGGACTGAAGCTTTCTTT. Protein sequence: CASSPVGRGTEAFF.

The rearrangement links TRBV5-1 to TRBJ2-7, with D possibly being TRBD2 (7 bases). V shed 0 bases and J shed 3 bases, with 13 bases lying between them. The CDR3 is made up of 15 amino acids. Germline CDR1 and CDR2: SGHRS and YFSETQ. CDR3 in amino acids: CASSLVGGGFYEQYF. Written as DNA, the CDR3 is TGCGCCAGCAGCTTGGTGGGCGGGGGCTTCTACGAGCAGTACTTC.

The chain employs TRBV13 and TRBJ1-1; 8 nucleotides line up with TRBD1. V was pared by 2 bases and J by 11 bases, with 7 bases of the junction left unmatched. Per germline, CDR1 PRHDT and CDR2 FYEKMQ (reference sequence). The CDR3 extends over 13 amino acids. DNA of the CDR3: TGTGCCAGCAGCTTATCTCGGACAGGGACGGCTTTCTTT. As protein: CASSLSRTGTAFF.

This chain links TRBV6-5 with TRBJ2-1, with D possibly matching TRBD2 (6 bases). Germline-derived CDR1 and CDR2 are MNHEY and SVGAGI. The CDR3 is 15 residues long. V was cut by 0 bases and J by 6 bases, with 12 bases left in between. In nucleotides, the CDR3 is TGTGCCAGCAGTTACTCTGGGGGGAGCCCCAATGAGCAGTTCTTC. Its translation is CASSYSGGSPNEQFF.

The chain combines TRBV11-2 with TRBJ2-1; TRBD2 agrees at 7 bases. The CDR3 loop spans 11 amino acids. CDR1 and CDR2 (germline): SGHAT, FQNNGV. V lost 7 bases, J lost 8 bases, and 2 bases stayed unmatched. The CDR3 DNA sequence: TGTGCCAGCATCGGGGGGTATGAGCAGTTCTTC. Amino acids: CASIGGYEQFF.

V usage is TRBV7-2 and J usage is TRBJ2-7; the D gene is possibly TRBD1 (6 bases). CDR1 is SGHTA and CDR2 is FQGNSA in the germline V gene. The length of the CDR3 is 15 residues. The V end was cut by 3 bases, the J end by 2 bases, with 14 bases between. For the CDR3, the DNA is TGTGCCAGCAGCTTCTCATCGACAGGAGCCTACGAGCAGTACGTC. Translation: CASSFSSTGAYEQYV.

The J gene is TRBJ1-5, the V gene TRBV7-2; D is perhaps TRBD1 (5 bases). Trimming took off 4 bases at V and 4 bases at J, with 8 bases between the two ends. Germline values: CDR1 SGHTA, CDR2 FQGNSA. CDR3 length equals 13 residues. The chain's CDR3 is CASSSQANQPQHF. Here the CDR3 DNA reads TGTGCCAGCAGCTCACAGGCTAATCAGCCCCAGCATTTT.

The chain joins TRBV5-1 to TRBJ2-7; TRBD1 matches at 10 bases. The CDR3 covers 14 residues. CDR1 is SGHRS and CDR2 is YFSETQ in the germline V gene. J gave up 5 bases and V 4 bases, and 6 bases lay outside the gene matches. CDR3 nucleotides: TGCGCCAGCAGCGCCTCCGGGACAGGGGACGAGCAGTACGTC. Translating it yields CASSASGTGDEQYV.

This clone was observed once. CDR3 in DNA: TGCGCCAGCAGCCAAGTAGGAACTGGAGATCAGCCCCAGCATTTT. Its translation: CASSQVGTGDQPQHF. The V gene is TRBV4-1, the J gene TRBJ1-5; D gene unclear. The V end lost 1 base, the J end lost 5 bases, and 12 bases lay between the germline ends. CDR3 size: 15 residues. Per germline, CDR1 MGHRA and CDR2 YSYEKL.

The gene calls are TRBV6-6 and TRBJ1-1; tentative D call: TRBD1 (6 bases). This CDR3 spans 15 amino acids. Per germline, CDR1 MNHNY and CDR2 SVGAGI (reference sequence). Trimming removed 4 bases at V and 0 bases at J, with 12 bases between. The CDR3 region has the DNA TGTGCCAGCAGTTCCCGGGACACTTTGAACACTGAAGCTTTCTTT. This translates into CASSSRDTLNTEAFF.

This clone has a handful of counts. This rearrangement joins TRBV18 to TRBJ1-6; 7 nucleotides agree with TRBD1. The CDR3 totals 17 residues. V gave up 3 bases and J gave up 5 bases; unmatched junction bases: 10. Looked up from germline, CDR1 is KGHSH and CDR2 is LQKENI. CDR3 nucleotides: TGTGCCAGCTCACCTCGTCTTGGGGACAGCAATAATTCACCCCTCCACTTT. It is translated as CASSPRLGDSNNSPLHF.

This clone was detected ten times or more. Other DNA sequences from this sample encode an identical CDR3 as well. V is TRBV3-1 (or the pseudogene TRBV3-2) and J is TRBJ1-5; tentatively, D is TRBD1 (5 bases). V shed 1 base and J shed 0 bases, with 10 bases lying between them. There are 16 residues in the CDR3. CDR1 is LGHDT and CDR2 is YNNKEL in the germline V gene (reference sequence). The CDR3 nucleotides read TGTGCCAGCAGCCAAGCGGGGGGTTATAGCAATCAGCCCCAGCATTTT. This translates into CASSQAGGYSNQPQHF.

The chain couples TRBV14 to TRBJ2-1; TRBD1 matches 11 bases. V trimming: 1 base; J trimming: 9 bases; junction bases outside the gene matches: 8. The V gene's germline CDR1 is SGHDN and CDR2 FVKESK. The CDR3 is 16 amino acids. CDR3 amino acids: CASSQGTGGASIEQFF. For the CDR3, the DNA is TGTGCCAGCAGCCAAGGGACAGGGGGCGCTTCTATTGAGCAGTTCTTC.

V and J are TRBV5-6 and TRBJ2-5; unclear D gene. Germline loops: CDR1 SGHDT, CDR2 YYEEEE. This CDR3 has 13 amino acids. Trimming shortened V by 4 bases and J by 0 bases, and 7 bases separated the two germline ends. CDR3 region: CASSPVNQETQYF. The CDR3 DNA is TGTGCCAGCAGCCCGGTAAACCAAGAGACCCAGTACTTC.

The chain has TRBV10-3 and TRBJ2-2; 10 nucleotides align to TRBD1. From germline, CDR1 is ENHRY and CDR2 SYGVKD. The CDR3 has 13 residues. V dropped 11 bases and J dropped 5; count of bases not matched to a gene: 5. This CDR3 reads CAAGTGATGELFF. The CDR3 DNA reads as TGTGCCGCAGGGACAGGGGCTACCGGGGAGCTGTTTTTT.

The rearrangement links TRBV7-9 to TRBJ1-1, with D possibly TRBD1 on 5 matching bases. V lost 5 bases, J lost 5 bases, and 15 bases lay in between. This CDR3 has 14 amino acids. CDR1 and CDR2 (germline): SEHNR, FQNEAQ (reference sequence). The CDR3 loop reads CASSRNQGVTEAFF. DNA of the CDR3: TGTGCCAGCAGCCGTAATCAGGGCGTAACTGAAGCTTTCTTT.

The chain couples TRBV29-1 to TRBJ2-7; D not certain. Germline V CDR1 and CDR2: SQVTM, ANQGSEA. The CDR3 length is 11 residues. Trimming stripped 7 bases from V and 2 bases from J, with 9 bases between. The CDR3 DNA reads as TGCAGCGCTACGACACCCTACGAGCAGTACTTC. Encoded protein: CSATTPYEQYF.

The chain combines TRBV12-5 with TRBJ1-5, with D tentatively TRBD1 (5 bases). The germline V and J ends were trimmed by 7 bases and 2 bases, with 9 bases remaining between them. This CDR3 contains 13 residues. Germline V gene sequence: CDR1 LGHNT, CDR2 FRNRAP. The CDR3 DNA sequence: TGTGCTAGTGCGGGGGGTGGCAATCAGCCCCAGCATTTT. It yields the protein CASAGGGNQPQHF.

CDR3 protein: CASSLQGSLDYGYTF. In nucleotides, the CDR3 is TGTGCCAGCTCACTTCAGGGTTCACTCGACTATGGCTACACCTTC. The chain has TRBV18 and TRBJ1-2; TRBD1 is a possible D gene (5 bases). Germline CDR1 KGHSH, CDR2 LQKENI. V was cut by 4 bases and J by 3 bases, with 15 bases left in between. The CDR3 covers 15 residues.

This clone was counted a single time. The chain carries TRBV7-2 and TRBJ1-5; 10 nucleotides agree with TRBD1. From germline, CDR1 is SGHTA and CDR2 FQGNSA. The CDR3 loop spans 15 amino acids. Losses at the gene ends were 5 bases for V and 4 bases for J; bases not matched to a gene: 5. The CDR3 reads CASSLRDRGNQPQHF. Written as DNA, the CDR3 is TGTGCCAGCAGCCTAAGGGACAGGGGAAATCAGCCCCAGCATTTT. The variable domain in full, with the rest retrieved from reference TRBV7-2 and TRBJ1-5, is GAGVSQSPSNKVTEKGKDVELRCDPISGHTALYWYRQSLGQGLEFLIYFQGNSAPDKSGLPSDRFSAERTGGSVSTLTIQRTQQEDSAVYLCASSLRDRGNQPQHFGDGTRLSIL.

The chain is built from TRBV19 and TRBJ1-6; possible D gene TRBD1, 6 bases. Trimming stripped 2 bases from V and 5 bases from J, with 16 bases between. The germline V gene has CDR1 LNHDA and CDR2 SQIVND (reference sequence). CDR3 length: 17 residues. This CDR3 is CASSILSGVGDNSPLHF. CDR3 sequence (DNA): TGTGCCAGTAGTATACTCTCAGGGGTAGGGGATAATTCACCCCTCCACTTT.

The gene calls are TRBV9 and TRBJ2-1; 10 nucleotides agree with TRBD2. Germline lookup yields CDR1 SGDLS and CDR2 YYNGEE. Trimming cost V 0 bases and J 0 bases; bases outside gene matches: 9. This CDR3 region has 19 residues. The CDR3 DNA reads TGTGCCAGCAGCGTAGGGTCTAGCGGGGGTTCGAGCTCCTACAATGAGCAGTTCTTC. Its translation: CASSVGSSGGSSSYNEQFF. The complete variable domain, with remaining parts taken from reference TRBV9 and TRBJ2-1, reads DSGVTQTPKHLITATGQRVTLRCSPRSGDLSVYWYQQSLDQGLQFLIQYYNGEERAKGNILERFSAQQFPDLHSELNLSSLELGDSALYFCASSVGSSGGSSSYNEQFFGPGTRLTVL.

The chain employs TRBV5-1 and TRBJ1-5; D is perhaps TRBD1 (5 bases). The CDR3 has 13 amino acids. The germline gives CDR1 SGHRS, CDR2 YFSETQ. V dropped 0 bases and J dropped 4 bases, with 5 bases sitting between them. The CDR3 loop is CASSLGQNQPQHF. In nucleotides, the CDR3 is TGCGCCAGCAGCTTGGGACAGAATCAGCCCCAGCATTTT.